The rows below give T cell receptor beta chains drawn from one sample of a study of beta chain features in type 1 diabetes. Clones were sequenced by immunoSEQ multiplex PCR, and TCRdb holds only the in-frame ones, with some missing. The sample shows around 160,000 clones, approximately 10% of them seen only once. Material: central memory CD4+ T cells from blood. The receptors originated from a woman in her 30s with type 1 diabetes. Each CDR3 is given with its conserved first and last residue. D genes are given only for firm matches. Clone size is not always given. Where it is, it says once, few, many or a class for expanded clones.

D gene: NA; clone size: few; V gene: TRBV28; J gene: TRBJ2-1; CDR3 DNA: TGTGCCAGCAGTTTAGGAGTGACTAGTCGGAATGAGCAGTTCTTC; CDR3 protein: CASSLGVTSRNEQFF
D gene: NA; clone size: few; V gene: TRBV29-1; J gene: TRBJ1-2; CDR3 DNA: TGCAGCGCAGAGACAGAATTCTATGGCTACACCTTC; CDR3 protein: CSAETEFYGYTF
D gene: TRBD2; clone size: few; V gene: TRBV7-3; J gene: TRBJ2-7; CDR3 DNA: TGTGCCAGCAGCCTAAACCCGTCAAGCGGGAGTAGGTCCTACGAGCAGTACTTC; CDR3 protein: CASSLNPSSGSRSYEQYF
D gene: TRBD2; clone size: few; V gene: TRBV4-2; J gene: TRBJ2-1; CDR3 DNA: TGTGCCAGCAGCCAAGATCTGACTAGCGGGAGGAGGCGGTTCTTC; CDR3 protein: CASSQDLTSGRRRFF
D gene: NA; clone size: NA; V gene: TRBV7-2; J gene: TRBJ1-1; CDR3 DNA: TGTGCCAGCAGCTTAGGAGAGGGCATTTCAGCTTTCTTT; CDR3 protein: CASSLGEGISAFF
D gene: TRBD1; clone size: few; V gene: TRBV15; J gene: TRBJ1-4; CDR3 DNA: TGTGCCACCAGCAAAGAAGGGGGCCCGAATGAAAAACTGTTTTTT; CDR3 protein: CATSKEGGPNEKLFF
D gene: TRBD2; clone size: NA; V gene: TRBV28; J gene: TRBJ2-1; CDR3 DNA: TGTAGGGTGGCTAGCGGAATAAGCTCCTACAATGAGCAGTTCTTC; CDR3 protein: CRVASGISSYNEQFF
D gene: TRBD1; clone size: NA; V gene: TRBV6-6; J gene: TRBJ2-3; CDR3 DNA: TGTGCCAGCAGTGGACAGGGGGCCGGGGATACGCAGTATTTT; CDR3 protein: CASSGQGAGDTQYF
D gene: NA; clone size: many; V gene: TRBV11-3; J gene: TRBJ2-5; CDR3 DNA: TGTGCCAGCAGGGAGAGACAGGCCGGAACCCAAGAGACCCAGTACTTC; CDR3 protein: CASRERQAGTQETQYF
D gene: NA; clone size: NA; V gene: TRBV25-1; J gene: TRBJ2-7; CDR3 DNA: TGTGCCAGCAGTGGAGGCGGATGGACAGAGGTCTACGAGCAGTACTTC; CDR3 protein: CASSGGGWTEVYEQYF
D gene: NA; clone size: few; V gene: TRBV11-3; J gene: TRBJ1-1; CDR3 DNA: TGTGCCAGCAGCAAAGGACAGAACACTGAAGCTTTCTTT; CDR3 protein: CASSKGQNTEAFF
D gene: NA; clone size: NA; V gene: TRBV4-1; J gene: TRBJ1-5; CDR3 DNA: TGCGCCAGCAGCCAAGATGTTAGCTCCCGGCGTCAGCCCCAGCATTTT; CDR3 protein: CASSQDVSSRRQPQHF
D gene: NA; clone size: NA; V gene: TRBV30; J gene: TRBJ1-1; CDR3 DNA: TGTGCCTGGAGGTCCCAGGGCTTGAACACTGAAGCTTTCTTT; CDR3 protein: CAWRSQGLNTEAFF
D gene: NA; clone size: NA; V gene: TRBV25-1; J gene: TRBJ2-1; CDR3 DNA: TGTGCCAGCTATATTAATGAGCAGTTCTTC; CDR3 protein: CASYINEQFF
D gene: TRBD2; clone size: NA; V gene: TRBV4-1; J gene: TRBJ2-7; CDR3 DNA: TGCGCCAGCAGCCTAACGACTAGCGCTTCCTACGAGCAGTACTTC; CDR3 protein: CASSLTTSASYEQYF
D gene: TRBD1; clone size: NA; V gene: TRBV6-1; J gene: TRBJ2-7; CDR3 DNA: TGTGCCAGCAGTGAAAGTCATGGGACAGGGGTTGTGCGAGCATCCTACGAGCAGTACTTC; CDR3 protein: CASSESHGTGVVRASYEQYF
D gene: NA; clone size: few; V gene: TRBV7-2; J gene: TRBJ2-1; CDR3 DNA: TGTGCCAGCAGTATTAGCGGTCGAGAGTGGAATGAGCAGTTCTTC; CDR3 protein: CASSISGREWNEQFF
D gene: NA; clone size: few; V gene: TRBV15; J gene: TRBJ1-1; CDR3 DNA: TGTGCCACCAGCAGAGATCAGGGGTGGACGACAGCTTTCTTT; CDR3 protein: CATSRDQGWTTAFF
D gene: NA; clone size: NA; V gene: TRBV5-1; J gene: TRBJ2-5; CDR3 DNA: TGCGCCAGCAGCTTCAACACAGGGGGAGGGGAGACCCAGTACTTC; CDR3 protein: CASSFNTGGGETQYF
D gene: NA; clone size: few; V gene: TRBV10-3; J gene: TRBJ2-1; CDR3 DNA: TGTGCCATCAGTAGCCAGGGACTGGACGGGAATGAGCAGTTCTTC; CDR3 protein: CAISSQGLDGNEQFF
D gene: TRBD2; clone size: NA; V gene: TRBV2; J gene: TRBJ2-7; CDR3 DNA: TGTGCCAGCAGGCCCACTAGCGGGAGTTACGAGCAGTACTTC; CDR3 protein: CASRPTSGSYEQYF
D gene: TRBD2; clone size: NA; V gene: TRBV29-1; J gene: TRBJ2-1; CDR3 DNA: TGCAGCGTTGACCCACCGGGACTACCTTCATACAATGAGCAGTTCTTC; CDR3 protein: CSVDPPGLPSYNEQFF
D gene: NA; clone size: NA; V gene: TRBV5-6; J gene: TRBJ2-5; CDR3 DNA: TGTGCCAGCAGCGACAAAAAACAAGAGACCCAGTACTTC; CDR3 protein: CASSDKKQETQYF
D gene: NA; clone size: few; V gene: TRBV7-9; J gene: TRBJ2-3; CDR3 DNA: TGTGCCAGCAGCTTACAGCGGGGCACAGATACGCAGTATTTT; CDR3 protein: CASSLQRGTDTQYF
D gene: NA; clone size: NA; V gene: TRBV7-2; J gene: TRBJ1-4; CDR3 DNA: TGTGCCAGCAGCTTACGAAAGGGGGCAACTAATGAAAAACTGTTTTTT; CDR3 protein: CASSLRKGATNEKLFF
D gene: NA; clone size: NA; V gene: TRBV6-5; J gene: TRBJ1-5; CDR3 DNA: TGTGCCAGCAGTTACTCCTGGACAGGCAATCAGCCCCAGCATTTT; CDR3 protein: CASSYSWTGNQPQHF
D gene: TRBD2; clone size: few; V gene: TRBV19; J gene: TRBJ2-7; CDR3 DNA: TGTGCCAGTAGTATAGGGGCTAGCGGGAGAGGGGAGCAGTACTTC; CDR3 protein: CASSIGASGRGEQYF
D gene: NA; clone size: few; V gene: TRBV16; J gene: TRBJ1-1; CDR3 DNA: TGTGCCAGCAGCCAATCAATTGAGCACACTGAAGCTTTCTTT; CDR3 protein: CASSQSIEHTEAFF
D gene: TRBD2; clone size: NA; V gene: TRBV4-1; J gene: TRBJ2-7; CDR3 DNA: TGTGCCAGCAGCCAAGATGCTAGCGGGGCGAACTACGAGCAGTACTTC; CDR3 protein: CASSQDASGANYEQYF
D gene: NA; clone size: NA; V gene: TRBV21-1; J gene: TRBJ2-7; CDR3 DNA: TGTGCCAGCAGCCAAGCGGGGGACAGGGGGCGGAACGAGCAGTACTTC; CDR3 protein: CASSQAGDRGRNEQYF
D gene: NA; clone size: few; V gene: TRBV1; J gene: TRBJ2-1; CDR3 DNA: TGCACCAGCAGCCTTCTCCCCCCGAGCGGGAGGCGGTATGAGCAGTTCTTC; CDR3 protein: CTSSLLPPSGRRYEQFF
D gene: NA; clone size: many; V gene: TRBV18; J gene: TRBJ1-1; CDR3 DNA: TGTGCCAGCTCAAACCAGGCGAACACTGAAGCTTTCTTT; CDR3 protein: CASSNQANTEAFF
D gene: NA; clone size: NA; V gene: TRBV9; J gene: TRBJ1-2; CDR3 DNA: TGTGCCAGCAGCATCGTGGACAGAGCGCACTATGGCTACACCTTC; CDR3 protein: CASSIVDRAHYGYTF
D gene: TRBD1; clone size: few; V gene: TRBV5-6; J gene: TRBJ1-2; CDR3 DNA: TGTGCCAGCAGCCGGAACCACTACCGGGACAGGGGAGATGGCTACACCTTC; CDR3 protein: CASSRNHYRDRGDGYTF
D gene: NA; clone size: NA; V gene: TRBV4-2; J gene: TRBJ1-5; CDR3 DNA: TGTGCCAGCAGCCAAGATGGGTCGGCGGGCAATCAGCCCCAGCATTTT; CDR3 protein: CASSQDGSAGNQPQHF
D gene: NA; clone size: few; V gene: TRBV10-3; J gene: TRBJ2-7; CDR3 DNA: TGTGCCAGCAGGGCACAGGGCCACTCCTACGAGCAGTACTTC; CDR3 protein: CASRAQGHSYEQYF
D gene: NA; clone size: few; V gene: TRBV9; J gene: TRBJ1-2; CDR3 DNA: TGTGCCAGCAGCGTTGTCTTCGGCTATGGCTACACCTTC; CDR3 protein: CASSVVFGYGYTF
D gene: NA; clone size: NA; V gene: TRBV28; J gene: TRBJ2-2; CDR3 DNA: TGTGCCAGCAGTTTCACGACAGCGCCGGATGACGGGGAGCTGTTTTTT; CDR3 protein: CASSFTTAPDDGELFF
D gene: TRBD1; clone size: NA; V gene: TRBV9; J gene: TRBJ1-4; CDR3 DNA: TGTGCCAGCAGCCCAGGGACAGTCGGCGATGAAAAACTGTTTTTT; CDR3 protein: CASSPGTVGDEKLFF
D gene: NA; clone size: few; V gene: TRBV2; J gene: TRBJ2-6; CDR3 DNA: TGTGCCAGCAGTGAAGGTGATCTCGGGGTCGTCCTGACTTTC; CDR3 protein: CASSEGDLGVVLTF
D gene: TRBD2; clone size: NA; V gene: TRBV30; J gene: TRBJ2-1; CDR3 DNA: TGTGCCTGGAGTGGACTAGCGATGCAGGAGCAGTTCTTC; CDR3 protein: CAWSGLAMQEQFF
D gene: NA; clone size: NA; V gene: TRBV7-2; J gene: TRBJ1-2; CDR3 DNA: TGTGCCAGCAGCCCGCGGACAGAGTATGGCTACACCTTC; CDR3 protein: CASSPRTEYGYTF
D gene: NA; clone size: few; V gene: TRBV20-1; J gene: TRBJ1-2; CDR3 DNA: TGCAGTGCTCCTCATAGCCATGGCTACACCTTC; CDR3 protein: CSAPHSHGYTF
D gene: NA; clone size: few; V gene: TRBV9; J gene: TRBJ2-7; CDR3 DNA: TGTGCCAGCAGCGTAGGTGAGGGCTACGAGCAGTACTTC; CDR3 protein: CASSVGEGYEQYF
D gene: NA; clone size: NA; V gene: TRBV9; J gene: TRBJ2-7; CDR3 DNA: TGTGCCAGCAGCGTTAGTGAGAGCCGGAGCGACGAGCAGTACTTC; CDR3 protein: CASSVSESRSDEQYF
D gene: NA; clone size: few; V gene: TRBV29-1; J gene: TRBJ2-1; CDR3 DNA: TGCAGCGTTCGACAGAGCTACAATGAGCAGTTCTTC; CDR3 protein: CSVRQSYNEQFF
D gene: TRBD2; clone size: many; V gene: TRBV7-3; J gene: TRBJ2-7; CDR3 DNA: TGTGCCAGTGGAGCGGGAGGGTCCTACGAGCAGTACTTC; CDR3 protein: CASGAGGSYEQYF
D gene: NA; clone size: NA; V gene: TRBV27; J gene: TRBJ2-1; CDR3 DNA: TGTGCCAGCAGCACAGAAGCCAATGAGCAGTTCTTC; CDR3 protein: CASSTEANEQFF
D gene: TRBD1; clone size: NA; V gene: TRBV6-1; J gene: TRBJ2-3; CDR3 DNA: TGTGCCAGCAGTGAATATGGGACAGGGTCCACAGATACGCAGTATTTT; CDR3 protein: CASSEYGTGSTDTQYF
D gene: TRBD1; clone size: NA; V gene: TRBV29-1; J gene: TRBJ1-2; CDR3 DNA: TGCAGCGTAGTGGGACAGGGAGTGTACTACACCTTC; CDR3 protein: CSVVGQGVYYTF
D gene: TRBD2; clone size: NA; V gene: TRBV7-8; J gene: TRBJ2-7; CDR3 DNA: TGTGCCAGCAGCTTACGCCTAGCGGGAGCCTACGAGCAGTACTTC; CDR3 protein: CASSLRLAGAYEQYF
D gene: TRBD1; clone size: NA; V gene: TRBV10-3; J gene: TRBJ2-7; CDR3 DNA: TGTGCCATCAGTGATAAGACAGGGCTGCTCTCCTACGAGCAGTACTTC; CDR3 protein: CAISDKTGLLSYEQYF
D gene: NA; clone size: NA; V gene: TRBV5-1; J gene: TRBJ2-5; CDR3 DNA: TGCGCCAGCAGCTTGAAGCCGGGGTTGGAGACCCAGTACTTC; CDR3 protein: CASSLKPGLETQYF
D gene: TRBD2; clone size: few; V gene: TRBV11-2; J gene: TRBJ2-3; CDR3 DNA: TGTGCCAGCAGCTTAGTCGGGACTACAAGCACAGATACGCAGTATTTT; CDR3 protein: CASSLVGTTSTDTQYF